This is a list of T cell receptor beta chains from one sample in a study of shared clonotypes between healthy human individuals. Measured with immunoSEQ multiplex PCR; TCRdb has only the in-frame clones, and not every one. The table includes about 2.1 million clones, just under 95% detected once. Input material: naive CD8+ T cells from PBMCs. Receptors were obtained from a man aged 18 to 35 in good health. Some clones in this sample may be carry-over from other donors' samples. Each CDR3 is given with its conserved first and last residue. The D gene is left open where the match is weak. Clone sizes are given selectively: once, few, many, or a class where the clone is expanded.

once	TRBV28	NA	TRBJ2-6	CASTSGANVLTF	TGTGCCAGCACCTCTGGGGCCAACGTCCTGACTTTC
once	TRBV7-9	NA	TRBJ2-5	CASSSSHRETQYF	TGTGCCAGCAGCAGTAGCCATCGGGAGACCCAGTACTTC
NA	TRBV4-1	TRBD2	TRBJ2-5	CASSQLAGEFGETQYF	TGCGCCAGCAGCCAACTAGCGGGAGAATTCGGAGAGACCCAGTACTTC
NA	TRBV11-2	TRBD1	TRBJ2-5	CAGSLGGFRETQYF	TGTGCCGGCAGCTTAGGGGGCTTCCGAGAGACCCAGTACTTC
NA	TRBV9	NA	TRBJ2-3	CASSAGMEPDTQYF	TGTGCCAGCAGCGCGGGCATGGAGCCAGATACGCAGTATTTT
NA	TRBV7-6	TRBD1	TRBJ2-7	CASSPQPTGGENEQYF	TGTGCCAGCAGCCCGCAGCCGACAGGGGGGGAGAACGAGCAGTACTTC
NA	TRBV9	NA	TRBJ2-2	CASSVVWKSGELFF	TGTGCCAGCAGCGTAGTATGGAAGAGCGGGGAGCTGTTTTTT
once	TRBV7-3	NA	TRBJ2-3	CASSPRGNTQYF	TGTGCCAGCAGCCCACGAGGGAATACGCAGTATTTT
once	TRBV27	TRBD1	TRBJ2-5	CASSLVGQGGETQYF	TGTGCCAGCAGTTTGGTGGGACAGGGAGGAGAGACCCAGTACTTC
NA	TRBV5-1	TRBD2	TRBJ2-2	CASSSNREGPGELFF	TGCGCCAGCAGCTCGAACCGGGAGGGCCCCGGGGAGCTGTTTTTT
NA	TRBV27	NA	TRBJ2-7	CASSPRKGRSYEQYF	TGTGCCAGCAGTCCGCGGAAGGGGCGCTCCTACGAGCAGTACTTC
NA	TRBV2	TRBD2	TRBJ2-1	CASIVSGSYNEQFF	TGTGCCAGCATTGTTAGCGGGTCCTACAATGAGCAGTTCTTC
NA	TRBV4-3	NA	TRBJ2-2	CASSQDWGWSGELFF	TGCGCCAGCAGCCAAGATTGGGGGTGGTCCGGGGAGCTGTTTTTT
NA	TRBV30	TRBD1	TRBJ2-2	CAWSLQGYTGELFF	TGTGCCTGGAGCTTACAGGGGTACACCGGGGAGCTGTTTTTT
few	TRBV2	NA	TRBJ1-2	CASSEAPSNYGYTF	TGTGCCAGCAGTGAAGCGCCCAGTAACTATGGCTACACCTTC
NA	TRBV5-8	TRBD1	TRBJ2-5	CASRPTGEETQYF	TGTGCCAGCAGACCCACAGGGGAAGAGACCCAGTACTTC
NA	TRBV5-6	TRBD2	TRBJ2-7	CASSYGLAGALTYEQYF	TGTGCCAGCAGCTACGGACTAGCGGGAGCATTAACGTACGAGCAGTACTTC
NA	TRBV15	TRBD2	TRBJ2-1	CATSKLAGGLYNEQFF	TGTGCCACCAGCAAACTAGCGGGAGGTCTCTACAATGAGCAGTTCTTC
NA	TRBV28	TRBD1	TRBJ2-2	CASSFWLGDRTNTGELFF	TGTGCCAGCAGTTTTTGGCTTGGGGACAGAACGAACACCGGGGAGCTGTTTTTT
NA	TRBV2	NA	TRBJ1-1	CAAMEGGGFTEAFF	TGTGCCGCCATGGAGGGGGGGGGTTTCACTGAAGCTTTCTTT
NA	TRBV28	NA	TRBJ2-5	CASSLRGARETQYF	TGTGCCAGCAGTTTGCGGGGCGCGAGGGAGACCCAGTACTTC
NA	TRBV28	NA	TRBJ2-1	CASSFLQFYNEQFF	TGTGCCAGCAGTTTCCTTCAGTTTTACAATGAGCAGTTCTTC
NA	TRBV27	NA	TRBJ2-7	CASSPSGGPKTYEQYF	TGTGCCAGCAGTCCTTCCGGGGGGCCGAAGACCTACGAGCAGTACTTC
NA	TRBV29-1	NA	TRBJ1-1	CSVEGVGANTEAFF	TGCAGCGTTGAAGGGGTAGGGGCGAACACTGAAGCTTTCTTT
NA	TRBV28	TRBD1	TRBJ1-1	CASSLPGQGVGTDTEAFF	TGTGCCAGCAGTTTACCGGGACAGGGTGTCGGTACGGACACTGAAGCTTTCTTT
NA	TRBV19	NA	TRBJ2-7	CASSIWGNIYEQYF	TGTGCCAGTAGCATTTGGGGAAATATCTACGAGCAGTACTTC
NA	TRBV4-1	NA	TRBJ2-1	CASSQGTQGQFF	TGCGCCAGCAGCCAAGGGACCCAAGGGCAGTTCTTC
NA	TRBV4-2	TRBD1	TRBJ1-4	CASSHADRGEKLFF	TGTGCCAGCAGCCATGCGGACAGGGGTGAAAAACTGTTTTTT
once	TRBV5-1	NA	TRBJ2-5	CASSGRGAQETQYF	TGCGCCAGCAGCGGAAGGGGGGCGCAAGAGACCCAGTACTTC
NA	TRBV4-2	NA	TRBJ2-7	CASSQDEDTYEQYF	TGTGCCAGCAGCCAAGACGAGGATACCTACGAGCAGTACTTC
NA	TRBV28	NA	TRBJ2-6	CASSLGRGSGANVLTF	TGTGCCAGCAGTTTGGGAAGGGGATCGGGGGCCAACGTCCTGACTTTC
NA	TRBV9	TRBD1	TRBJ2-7	CASSATGDGEQYF	TGTGCCAGCAGCGCGACAGGGGATGGGGAGCAGTACTTC
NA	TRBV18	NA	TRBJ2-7	CASSPPPAGVFYEQYF	TGTGCCAGCTCACCACCCCCCGCGGGTGTCTTCTACGAGCAGTACTTC
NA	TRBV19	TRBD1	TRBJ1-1	CASSSWTGMNTEAFF	TGTGCCAGTAGTTCATGGACAGGCATGAACACTGAAGCTTTCTTT
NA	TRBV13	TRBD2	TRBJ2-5	CASSLWGSGDQQETQYF	TGTGCCAGCAGCTTGTGGGGTAGCGGGGATCAACAAGAGACCCAGTACTTC
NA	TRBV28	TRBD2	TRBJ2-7	CASTMTRWGGEQYF	TGTGCCAGCACCATGACTCGCTGGGGGGGCGAGCAGTACTTC
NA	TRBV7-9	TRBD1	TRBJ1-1	CASSPPTGAALTEAFF	TGTGCCAGCAGCCCGCCGACAGGGGCCGCCTTAACTGAAGCTTTCTTT
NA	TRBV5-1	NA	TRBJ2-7	CASSGRPGRSSYEQYF	TGCGCCAGCAGCGGGCGACCGGGTCGCAGCTCCTACGAGCAGTACTTC
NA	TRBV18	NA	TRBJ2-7	CASSVGQGTYEQYF	TGTGCCAGCTCAGTCGGGCAGGGGACCTACGAGCAGTACTTC
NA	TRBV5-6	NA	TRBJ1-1	CASSPGGFSTEAFF	TGTGCCAGCAGCCCGGGGGGTTTCAGCACTGAAGCTTTCTTT
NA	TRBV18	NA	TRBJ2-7	CASSWGAYEQYF	TGTGCCAGCTCTTGGGGGGCCTACGAGCAGTACTTC
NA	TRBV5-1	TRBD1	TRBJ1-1	CASSLRLLAGGITEAFF	TGCGCCAGCAGCCTGAGACTTCTAGCAGGGGGAATTACTGAAGCTTTCTTT
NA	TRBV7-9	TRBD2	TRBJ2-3	CASSSPSGGSTDTQYF	TGTGCCAGCAGCTCCCCTTCCGGCGGGAGTACAGATACGCAGTATTTT
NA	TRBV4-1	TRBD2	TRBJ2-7	CASSQHRGGLADYEQYF	TGCGCCAGCAGCCAACATAGGGGCGGCCTAGCGGACTACGAGCAGTACTTC
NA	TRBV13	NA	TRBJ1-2	CASTSRGDYYGYTF	TGTGCCAGCACCTCCCGTGGAGATTACTATGGCTACACCTTC
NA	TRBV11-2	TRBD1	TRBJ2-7	CASSLPDRDEQYF	TGTGCCAGCAGCCTACCTGACAGGGATGAGCAGTACTTC
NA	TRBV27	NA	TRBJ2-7	CASSWGLPPYEQYF	TGTGCCAGCAGCTGGGGACTCCCCCCCTACGAGCAGTACTTC
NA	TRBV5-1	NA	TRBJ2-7	CASSLEPTYEQYF	TGCGCCAGCAGCTTGGAACCGACCTACGAGCAGTACTTC
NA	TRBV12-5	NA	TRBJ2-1	CASGGQGGVTYNEQFF	TGTGCTAGTGGTGGACAAGGGGGGGTGACCTACAATGAGCAGTTCTTC